This T cell receptor (beta chain) was recorded in a study of Ad26.COV2.S vaccination and SARS-CoV-2 variants. In the study overall: Participants got Ad26.COV2.S intramuscularly, once or twice 56 days apart. Study-wide findings and caveats: Estimates derived from TCR breadth and depth analyses may have underestimated total T cell responses.

Note on this clone: Its cognate antigen is unknown.

Method: immunoSEQ multiplex PCR; TCRdb's copy keeps in-frame clones and lacks some. Here the sample spans some 240,000 clones, around 85% being singletons. Regarding treatment: approximately 18 received Ad26.COV2.S at low or high dose, single or two shots; roughly five received placebo; per-sample allocation not given. Material that was analyzed had been drawn on day 63 after the first vaccine or placebo injection. Vaccination employed an Ad26 vector expressing the Wuhan-strain SARS-CoV-2 spike. Per germline, CDR1 SQVTM and CDR2 ANQGSEA. This CDR3 contains 12 residues. Unmatched junction bases numbered 2, after V lost 5 bases and J lost 2 bases.

V is TRBV29-1 and J is TRBJ2-7, with 8 bases lining up with TRBD1. The TCR was taken from a person between 18 and 65 years old who received the Ad26.COV2.S COVID-19 vaccine or a placebo. The sample was peripheral blood, taken in a trial of Ad26.COV2.S vaccine versus placebo. The CDR3 loop is CSVHRGTYEQYV. For the CDR3, the DNA is TGCAGCGTTCACAGGGGGACCTACGAGCAGTACGTC.